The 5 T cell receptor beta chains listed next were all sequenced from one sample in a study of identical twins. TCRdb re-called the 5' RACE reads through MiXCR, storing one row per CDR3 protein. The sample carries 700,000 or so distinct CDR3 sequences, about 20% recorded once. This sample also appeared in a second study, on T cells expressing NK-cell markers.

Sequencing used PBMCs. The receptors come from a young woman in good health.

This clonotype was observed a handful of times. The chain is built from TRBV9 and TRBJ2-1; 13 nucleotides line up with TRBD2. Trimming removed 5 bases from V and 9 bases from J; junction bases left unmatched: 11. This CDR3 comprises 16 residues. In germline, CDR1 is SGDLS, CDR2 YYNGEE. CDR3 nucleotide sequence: TGTGCCAGCAGTTCCACTGGGACTAGCGGGGTGCGTGAGCAGTTCTTC. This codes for CASSSTGTSGVREQFF. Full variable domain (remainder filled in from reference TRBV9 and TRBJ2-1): DSGVTQTPKHLITATGQRVTLRCSPRSGDLSVYWYQQSLDQGLQFLIQYYNGEERAKGNILERFSAQQFPDLHSELNLSSLELGDSALYFCASSSTGTSGVREQFFGPGTRLTVL.

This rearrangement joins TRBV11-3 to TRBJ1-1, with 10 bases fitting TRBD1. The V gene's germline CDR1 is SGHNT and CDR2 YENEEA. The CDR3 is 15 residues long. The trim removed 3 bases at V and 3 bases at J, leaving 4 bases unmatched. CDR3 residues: CASSFLGQGYTEAFF. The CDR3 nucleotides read TGTGCCAGCAGCTTTTTGGGACAGGGGTACACTGAAGCTTTCTTT.

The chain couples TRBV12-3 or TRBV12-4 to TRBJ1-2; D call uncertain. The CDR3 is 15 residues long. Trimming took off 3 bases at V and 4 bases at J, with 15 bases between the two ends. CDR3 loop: CASSFIGVGAYGYTF. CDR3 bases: TGTGCCAGCAGTTTTATCGGGGTTGGAGCCTATGGCTACACCTTC.

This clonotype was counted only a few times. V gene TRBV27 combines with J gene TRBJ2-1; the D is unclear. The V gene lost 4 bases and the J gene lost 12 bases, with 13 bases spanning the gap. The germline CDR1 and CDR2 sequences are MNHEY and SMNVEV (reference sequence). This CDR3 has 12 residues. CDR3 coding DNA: TGTGCCAGCAGTTCTTCCCAGACGGGGCAGTTCTTC. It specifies CASSSSQTGQFF.

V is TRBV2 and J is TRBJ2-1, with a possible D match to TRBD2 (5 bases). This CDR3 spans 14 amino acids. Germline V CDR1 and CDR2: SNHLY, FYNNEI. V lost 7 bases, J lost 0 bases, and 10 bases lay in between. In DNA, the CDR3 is TGTGCCAGCAAATCGAGCGGCTCCTACAATGAGCAGTTCTTC. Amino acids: CASKSSGSYNEQFF.